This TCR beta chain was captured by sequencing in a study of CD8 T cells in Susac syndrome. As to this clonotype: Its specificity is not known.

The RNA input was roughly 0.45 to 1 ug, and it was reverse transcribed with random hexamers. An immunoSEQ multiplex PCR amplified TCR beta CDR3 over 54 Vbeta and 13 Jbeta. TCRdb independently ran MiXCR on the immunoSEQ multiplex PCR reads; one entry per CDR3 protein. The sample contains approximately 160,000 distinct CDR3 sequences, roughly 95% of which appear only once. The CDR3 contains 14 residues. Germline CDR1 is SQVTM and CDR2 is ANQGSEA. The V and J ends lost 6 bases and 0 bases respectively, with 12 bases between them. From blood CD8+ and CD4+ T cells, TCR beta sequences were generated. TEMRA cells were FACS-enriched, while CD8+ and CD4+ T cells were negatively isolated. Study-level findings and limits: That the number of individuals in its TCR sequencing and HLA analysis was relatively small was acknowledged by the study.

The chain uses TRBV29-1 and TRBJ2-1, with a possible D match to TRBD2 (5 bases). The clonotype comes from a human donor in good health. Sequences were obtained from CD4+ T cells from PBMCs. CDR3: CSVTRGSSYNEQFF. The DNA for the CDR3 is TGCAGCGTGACCCGTGGGAGCTCCTACAATGAGCAGTTCTTC.